These T cell receptor beta chains were read from a single sample in a study of blood T cell repertoires in COVID-19. Here immunoSEQ multiplex PCR was the method, and the copy in TCRdb shows in-frame clones only, minus some. This sample has 150,000 to 200,000 clones, with just over 85% found just once. Input material: PBMCs or T cells enriched from blood (not recorded which). These receptor sequences come from a woman between 18 and 29 years old who had recovered from COVID-19. The CDR3 runs from the conserved cysteine through the conserved F or W. The order of the fields is J gene, D gene, V gene, clone size, CDR3 protein, CDR3 DNA. A D gene is named only where the DNA matches it firmly. Clone sizes are given selectively: once, few, many, or a class where the clone is expanded.

J: TRBJ2-5
D: TRBD1
V: TRBV7-9
size: once
CDR3: CASSRTGGSETQYF
DNA: TGTGCCAGCAGCCGGACAGGGGGCTCGGAGACCCAGTACTTC

J: TRBJ2-7
D: NA
V: TRBV28
size: NA
CDR3: CASILRSGYEQYF
DNA: TGTGCCAGCATTTTGCGTAGCGGCTACGAGCAGTACTTC

J: TRBJ1-1
D: TRBD1
V: TRBV28
size: NA
CDR3: CASSWTGGNTEAFF
DNA: TGTGCCAGCAGCTGGACAGGGGGGAACACTGAAGCTTTCTTT

J: TRBJ1-1
D: TRBD1
V: TRBV2
size: once
CDR3: CASTGTGLHLNTEAFF
DNA: TGTGCCAGCACCGGGACAGGGCTGCACTTGAACACTGAAGCTTTCTTT

J: TRBJ2-3
D: NA
V: TRBV9
size: NA
CDR3: CASSTHGGAGGPTDTQYF
DNA: TGTGCCAGCAGCACACACGGCGGGGCAGGTGGCCCCACAGATACGCAGTATTTT

J: TRBJ2-7
D: NA
V: TRBV27
size: medium-sized
CDR3: CASSSGQFHEQYF
DNA: TGTGCCAGCAGTTCCGGACAGTTCCACGAGCAGTACTTC

J: TRBJ1-6
D: NA
V: TRBV7-3
size: NA
CDR3: CASSLIRCLDLHF
DNA: TGTGCCAGCAGCTTAATACGGTGTTTAGACCTCCACTTT

J: TRBJ1-6
D: TRBD1
V: TRBV6-5
size: NA
CDR3: CASSYSGQRWNSPLHF
DNA: TGTGCCAGCAGTTACTCGGGACAGAGGTGGAATTCACCCCTCCACTTT

J: TRBJ2-7
D: TRBD2
V: TRBV2
size: NA
CDR3: CASSERERVYEQYF
DNA: TGTGCCAGCAGTGAGCGGGAGCGAGTTTACGAGCAGTACTTC

J: TRBJ2-1
D: NA
V: TRBV6-4
size: NA
CDR3: CASGLGGRNEQFF
DNA: TGTGCCAGCGGACTGGGGGGGCGCAATGAGCAGTTCTTC

J: TRBJ2-7
D: TRBD2
V: TRBV29-1
size: NA
CDR3: CSVEDPSGGTIYEQYF
DNA: TGCAGCGTTGAAGACCCTAGCGGGGGGACGATCTACGAGCAGTACTTC

J: TRBJ2-7
D: NA
V: TRBV20-1
size: NA
CDR3: CSASFRVDEQYF
DNA: TGCAGTGCTAGTTTCAGGGTAGACGAGCAGTACTTC

J: TRBJ2-2
D: TRBD2
V: TRBV24-1
size: NA
CDR3: CATSDRRTTRGIWDTGELFF
DNA: TGTGCCACCAGTGATCGTAGGACTACGCGGGGGATTTGGGACACCGGGGAGCTGTTTTTT

J: TRBJ2-1
D: NA
V: TRBV15
size: NA
CDR3: CATSRSLESVEQFF
DNA: TGTGCCACCAGCAGGTCACTAGAATCGGTTGAGCAGTTCTTC

J: TRBJ2-7
D: TRBD1
V: TRBV4-3
size: NA
CDR3: CASSQLTGWEQYF
DNA: TGCGCCAGCAGCCAACTGACAGGGTGGGAGCAGTACTTC

J: TRBJ1-1
D: NA
V: TRBV19
size: NA
CDR3: CASSMPRDREAFF
DNA: TGTGCCAGTAGTATGCCCCGCGACAGGGAAGCTTTCTTT

J: TRBJ1-1
D: TRBD1
V: TRBV9
size: NA
CDR3: CASSVVPTGGHTEAFF
DNA: TGTGCCAGCAGCGTAGTTCCAACAGGGGGACACACTGAAGCTTTCTTT

J: TRBJ2-3
D: TRBD1
V: TRBV27
size: NA
CDR3: CASSTQGGTGADTQYF
DNA: TGTGCCAGCAGCACACAGGGCGGGACAGGGGCAGATACGCAGTATTTT

J: TRBJ1-5
D: NA
V: TRBV4-1
size: NA
CDR3: CASSQEALGQGYQPQHF
DNA: TGCGCCAGCAGCCAAGAAGCTTTGGGGCAGGGTTATCAGCCCCAGCATTTT

J: TRBJ1-2
D: NA
V: TRBV6-6
size: NA
CDR3: CASSPVGGGSGYTF
DNA: TGTGCCAGCAGTCCCGTTGGGGGGGGTTCTGGCTACACCTTC

J: TRBJ1-4
D: TRBD1
V: TRBV7-2
size: few
CDR3: CASSLDFRGREKLFF
DNA: TGTGCCAGCAGCTTAGACTTCAGGGGGCGTGAAAAACTGTTTTTT

J: TRBJ2-7
D: TRBD1
V: TRBV6-5
size: NA
CDR3: CASTERQGPSYEQYF
DNA: TGTGCCAGCACAGAAAGACAGGGTCCCTCCTACGAGCAGTACTTC

J: TRBJ1-4
D: NA
V: TRBV19
size: NA
CDR3: CASSIVPVGATNEKLFF
DNA: TGTGCCAGTAGTATAGTCCCGGTAGGGGCGACTAATGAAAAACTGTTTTTT

J: TRBJ1-1
D: TRBD1
V: TRBV6-2/TRBV6-3
size: NA
CDR3: CASSTGTVNTEAFF
DNA: TGTGCCAGCAGTACCGGGACAGTGAACACTGAAGCTTTCTTT

J: TRBJ2-7
D: TRBD2
V: TRBV19
size: NA
CDR3: CASSIDGRTSGGDF
DNA: TGTGCCAGTAGTATAGATGGAAGGACTAGCGGGGGGGACTTC

J: TRBJ2-1
D: NA
V: TRBV24-1
size: NA
CDR3: CATSEPGTHEQFF
DNA: TGTGCCACCAGTGAACCCGGGACTCATGAGCAGTTCTTC

J: TRBJ2-1
D: NA
V: TRBV19
size: NA
CDR3: CASSIPNRDEQFF
DNA: TGTGCCAGTAGTATACCAAACAGGGATGAGCAGTTCTTC

J: TRBJ1-3
D: TRBD1
V: TRBV7-2
size: NA
CDR3: CASSPDRVNTIYF
DNA: TGTGCCAGCAGCCCCGACAGGGTTAACACCATATATTTT

J: TRBJ2-7
D: TRBD1
V: TRBV5-1
size: NA
CDR3: CASRRTGQSSYEQYF
DNA: TGCGCCAGCAGACGGACGGGACAGAGCTCCTACGAGCAGTACTTC

J: TRBJ2-3
D: NA
V: TRBV5-6
size: NA
CDR3: CASSSVGAEDDTQYF
DNA: TGTGCCAGCAGCTCCGTTGGGGCCGAGGATGATACGCAGTATTTT

J: TRBJ2-3
D: NA
V: TRBV27
size: NA
CDR3: CASSLGHTDTQYF
DNA: TGTGCCAGCAGTTTGGGGCACACAGATACGCAGTATTTT

J: TRBJ1-2
D: NA
V: TRBV25-1
size: NA
CDR3: CASGGKAGWSGGYTF
DNA: TGTGCCAGCGGGGGGAAGGCAGGCTGGAGCGGTGGCTACACCTTC

J: TRBJ1-1
D: TRBD1
V: TRBV13
size: once
CDR3: CASSSGTEGEHTEAFF
DNA: TGTGCCAGCAGCTCCGGGACAGAGGGGGAACACACTGAAGCTTTCTTT

J: TRBJ2-7
D: TRBD2
V: TRBV6-6
size: NA
CDR3: CASIEGGPSYEQYF
DNA: TGTGCCAGCATTGAGGGAGGGCCTTCCTACGAGCAGTACTTC

J: TRBJ2-5
D: NA
V: TRBV7-3
size: NA
CDR3: CASSSPSGGTETQYF
DNA: TGTGCCAGCAGCTCACCTTCCGGAGGGACGGAGACCCAGTACTTC

J: TRBJ1-4
D: NA
V: TRBV28
size: NA
CDR3: CASRTPRFNEKLFF
DNA: TGTGCCAGCAGAACTCCCAGGTTTAATGAAAAACTGTTTTTT

J: TRBJ2-3
D: NA
V: TRBV25-1
size: NA
CDR3: CASTSTDTQYF
DNA: TGTGCCAGCACGAGCACAGATACGCAGTATTTT

J: TRBJ1-6
D: TRBD1
V: TRBV5-8
size: NA
CDR3: CASSPGTGAPSSYNSPLHF
DNA: TGTGCCAGCAGCCCGGGGACAGGGGCTCCGAGCTCCTATAATTCACCCCTCCACTTT

J: TRBJ1-4
D: NA
V: TRBV5-6
size: few
CDR3: CASSLVPGNEKLFF
DNA: TGTGCCAGCAGCTTGGTTCCGGGGAATGAAAAACTGTTTTTT

J: TRBJ2-1
D: TRBD2
V: TRBV4-2
size: once
CDR3: CASSQDRAGGYEQFF
DNA: TGTGCCAGCAGCCAAGACAGAGCGGGAGGCTATGAGCAGTTCTTC

J: TRBJ2-7
D: NA
V: TRBV10-3
size: NA
CDR3: CAISGPGGEQYF
DNA: TGTGCCATCAGTGGGCCAGGAGGCGAGCAGTACTTC

J: TRBJ2-2
D: NA
V: TRBV6-2/TRBV6-3
size: NA
CDR3: CASSPGHDTGELFF
DNA: TGTGCCAGCAGCCCGGGACATGACACCGGGGAGCTGTTTTTT

J: TRBJ1-5
D: NA
V: TRBV4-2
size: NA
CDR3: CASSVDSKSNQPQHF
DNA: TGTGCCAGCAGCGTCGACAGTAAAAGCAATCAGCCCCAGCATTTT

J: TRBJ1-1
D: NA
V: TRBV30
size: NA
CDR3: CAWSTLNRSPEAFF
DNA: TGTGCCTGGAGTACACTAAACAGGTCCCCTGAAGCTTTCTTT

J: TRBJ1-1
D: NA
V: TRBV6-5
size: NA
CDR3: CASKLGVNTEAFF
DNA: TGTGCCAGCAAACTAGGAGTGAACACTGAAGCTTTCTTT

J: TRBJ1-4
D: NA
V: TRBV7-2
size: NA
CDR3: CASSPRTVRVANEKLFF
DNA: TGTGCCAGCAGCCCTCGGACAGTAAGAGTCGCTAATGAAAAACTGTTTTTT

J: TRBJ2-3
D: NA
V: TRBV24-1
size: NA
CDR3: CATSEQYPDTQYF
DNA: TGTGCCACCAGTGAACAGTATCCAGATACGCAGTATTTT

J: TRBJ2-3
D: NA
V: TRBV19
size: NA
CDR3: CASSGRASSTDTQYF
DNA: TGTGCCAGTAGTGGGCGGGCCTCTAGCACAGATACGCAGTATTTT

J: TRBJ1-1
D: NA
V: TRBV19
size: NA
CDR3: CASRPSSTEAFF
DNA: TGTGCCAGTAGACCAAGTAGTACTGAAGCTTTCTTT

J: TRBJ1-6
D: NA
V: TRBV4-2
size: once
CDR3: CASSQPLGEGPNSPLHF
DNA: TGTGCCAGCAGTCAACCCCTGGGGGAGGGTCCAAATTCACCCCTCCACTTT

J: TRBJ2-3
D: TRBD1
V: TRBV7-9
size: NA
CDR3: CASRTGSDTQYF
DNA: TGTGCCAGCAGGACAGGGAGTGATACGCAGTATTTT

J: TRBJ1-4
D: TRBD1
V: TRBV5-1
size: NA
CDR3: CASSTSGQGNEKLFF
DNA: TGCGCCAGCTCCACGTCGGGACAGGGGAATGAAAAACTGTTTTTT

J: TRBJ2-3
D: TRBD2
V: TRBV7-2
size: NA
CDR3: CASSFGSGGTDTQYF
DNA: TGTGCCAGCAGCTTCGGTAGCGGGGGCACAGATACGCAGTATTTT

J: TRBJ1-1
D: NA
V: TRBV7-9
size: NA
CDR3: CASSFGDSSTEAFF
DNA: TGTGCCAGCAGCTTCGGTGATAGTAGCACTGAAGCTTTCTTT